The clone carrying this T cell receptor beta chain was recorded many times. This entry is derived from a study of spatial heterogeneity in lung cancer. On the study more broadly: In the raw reads, each unique TCR and UMI combination was present more than ten times on average.

Each CDR3 protein is one row after TCRdb ran MiXCR on the 5' RACE reads. Altogether approximately 21,000 distinct CDR3 sequences are present, approximately 3% being singletons, with the ten largest covering about 28%. V lost 3 bases, J lost 0 bases, and 4 bases stayed unmatched. Germline V lookup: CDR1 MDHEN, CDR2 SYDVKM. There are 17 residues in the CDR3. The time point is: sample taken at primary tumor resection. Unsorted tumor, nontumor lung tissue or cryopreserved PBMC supplied the whole RNA. Samples were donated by 72 untreated early-stage non-small cell lung cancer patients. The specimen was PBMCs, collected at surgery. This chain uses TRBV28 with TRBJ2-3; TRBD2 aligns across 12 bases. The TCR comes from a female donor with early-stage non-small cell lung cancer. The CDR3 loop reads CASSFRTSGTSTDTQYF. CDR3 nucleotides: TGTGCCAGCAGTTTTCGGACTAGCGGGACCAGCACAGATACGCAGTATTTT.